These 18 T cell receptor beta chains came from one sample sequenced in a study of cytomegalovirus exposure and HLA in healthy donors. This PCR relied on a set of 60 Vbeta primers and 13 Jbeta primers. Sequenced by immunoSEQ multiplex PCR; TCRdb stores in-frame clones only, minus some. Of 85,000 to 90,000 clones in the sample, approximately 79% were seen once. Sequencing was performed on PBMCs. All receptors come from a man aged 30 to 39 in good health and CMV-seronegative.

This clone is a singleton in its sample. The rearrangement uses TRBV11-1 and TRBJ1-1; the D is unclear. Germline CDR1 and CDR2: SGHAT and FQDESV (reference sequence). The CDR3 runs 11 residues. The V end lost 7 bases, the J end lost 5 bases, and 8 bases lay between the germline ends. CDR3 in DNA: TGTGCCAGCACCCTAGGAACTGAAGCTTTCTTT. Translating gives CASTLGTEAFF.

This clone was seen more than once but under ten times. The chain joins TRBV19 to TRBJ2-7, with 9 bases lining up with TRBD1. This CDR3 contains 15 residues. CDR1 and CDR2 from the germline V gene are LNHDA and SQIVND (reference sequence). V shed 5 bases and J 1 base; nucleotides not matched to a gene: 6. In DNA, the CDR3 is TGTGCCAGTAGTGGTTGGGACAGGGCGTCCTACGAGCAGTACTTC. It specifies CASSGWDRASYEQYF.

The chain carries TRBV19 and TRBJ1-2; the D is unclear. CDR3 size: 14 residues. V was cut by 3 bases and J by 4 bases, with 12 bases left in between. Germline V gene sequence: CDR1 LNHDA, CDR2 SQIVND (reference sequence). CDR3 DNA: TGTGCCAGTAGTATCCCGCTAAGTGGCTATGGCTACACCTTC. Translation: CASSIPLSGYGYTF.

J is TRBJ2-7 and V is TRBV25-1; possibly TRBD2 for D (5 bases). The CDR3 totals 13 residues. V shed 2 bases and J shed 3 bases, with 8 bases lying between them. Germline CDR1 and CDR2: MGHDK and SYGVNS. The DNA of the CDR3 is TGTGCCAGCAGTGAACCTAGCCGCTACGAGCAGTACTTC. This codes for CASSEPSRYEQYF.

This clone was counted a few times. V usage is TRBV5-1 and J usage is TRBJ2-7; D is possibly TRBD2 (6 bases). V was trimmed by 6 bases and J by 3 bases, leaving 16 bases between them. The CDR3 runs 14 residues. Germline CDR1 is SGHRS and CDR2 is YFSETQ. The CDR3 region has the DNA TGCGCCAGCACCTTTGGGGGTAGCGGCTACGAGCAGTACTTC. This codes for CASTFGGSGYEQYF.

This chain joins TRBV4-1 and TRBJ2-2, with 9 bases aligning to TRBD2. The CDR3 spans 16 residues. In germline, CDR1 is MGHRA, CDR2 YSYEKL. V lost 0 bases to trimming and J lost 9 bases; unmatched junction nucleotides: 8. As DNA, the CDR3 is TGCGCCAGCAGCCAAGATCGGGGGCTAGCGGGGAGGGAGCTGTTTTTT. It translates to CASSQDRGLAGRELFF.

V gene TRBV6-5 combines with J gene TRBJ1-1; TRBD1 matches 9 bases. Germline V CDR1 and CDR2: MNHEY, SVGAGI. V shed 2 bases, J shed 7 bases, and the junction held 11 bases outside the gene matches. CDR3 length equals 16 residues. CDR3 sequence reads: CASSYRGQGSRNEAFF. CDR3 in DNA: TGTGCCAGCAGTTACCGCGGACAGGGGAGCCGCAATGAAGCTTTCTTT.

Comments on this clone: A read error may account for a junction end that differs from germline. The genes are TRBV6-6 and TRBJ1-5, with TRBD1 matching 9 bases. Germline V gene sequence: CDR1 MNHNY, CDR2 SVGAGI (reference sequence). The CDR3 spans 14 residues. CDR3 sequence: CASSRTGGDQPRHF. The CDR3 DNA follows: TGTGCCAGCAGTAGAACAGGGGGCGATCAGCCCCGGCATTTT.

The chain joins TRBV30 to TRBJ1-1; 9 bases align to TRBD1. The CDR3 totals 13 residues. The junction had 10 bases not matched to a gene; V was cut back by 3 bases and J by 11 bases. The V gene's germline CDR1 is GTSNPN and CDR2 SVGIG (reference sequence). CDR3: CAWSGQGLPGAFF. The DNA for the CDR3 is TGTGCCTGGAGCGGACAGGGGTTACCAGGGGCTTTCTTT. The full variable domain, in which reference TRBV30 and TRBJ1-1 provide the parts outside the CDR3, is SQTIHQWPATLVQPVGSPLSLECTVEGTSNPNLYWYRQAAGRGLQLLFYSVGIGQISSEVPQNLSASRPQDRQFILSSKKLLLSDSGFYLCAWSGQGLPGAFFGQGTRLTVV.

The chain uses TRBV4-2 and TRBJ2-3; TRBD1 matches at 9 bases. The CDR3 is 16 amino acids. Germline V gives CDR1 LGHNA, CDR2 YNFKEQ. The ends lost 0 bases at V and 1 base at J; junction bases unmatched: 2. The chain's CDR3 is CASSQEWDRGTDTQYF. Here the CDR3 DNA reads TGTGCCAGCAGCCAAGAGTGGGACAGGGGCACAGATACGCAGTATTTT.

V and J are TRBV28 and TRBJ1-3; 7 positions agree with TRBD1. The junction had 10 bases not matched to a gene; V was cut back by 1 base and J by 1 base. Germline lookup yields CDR1 MDHEN and CDR2 SYDVKM. The CDR3 is 18 amino acids. CDR3 amino acids: CASSLFARQGGSGNTIYF. Written as DNA, the CDR3 is TGTGCCAGCAGTTTATTCGCCCGGCAGGGGGGATCTGGAAACACCATATATTTT.

This clone was detected only a few times. The genes are TRBV7-6 and TRBJ1-3; no definite D call. This CDR3 is 15 amino acids long. Per germline, CDR1 SGHVS and CDR2 FNYEAQ. The V end lost 1 base, the J end lost 2 bases, and 9 bases lay between the germline ends. This CDR3 reads CASSLDPSAGNTIYF. The CDR3 coding sequence is TGTGCCAGCAGCTTAGACCCTTCGGCTGGAAACACCATATATTTT.

This chain connects TRBV19 to TRBJ2-1; D gene ambiguous. Germline-derived CDR1 and CDR2 are LNHDA and SQIVND (reference sequence). The CDR3 loop spans 15 amino acids. The ends were cut back, 6 bases at V and 8 bases at J, with 20 bases in the middle. The CDR3 reads CASSDDVPSRDEQFF. The CDR3 DNA sequence: TGTGCCAGTAGCGACGATGTGCCTAGTCGGGATGAGCAGTTCTTC.

The chain joins TRBV18 to TRBJ1-2; 9 bases match TRBD1. The CDR3 totals 16 residues. With 6 bases clipped from V and 5 bases from J, the junction kept 13 bases outside the gene matches. Per germline, CDR1 KGHSH and CDR2 LQKENI. Here the CDR3 DNA reads TGTGCCAGCTCCGAAGACCCCGGACAGGGGTTATATGGCTACACCTTC. As protein: CASSEDPGQGLYGYTF. Combining the CDR3 with reference TRBV18 and TRBJ1-2 gives the whole variable domain NAGVMQNPRHLVRRRGQEARLRCSPMKGHSHVYWYRQLPEEGLKFMVYLQKENIIDESGMPKERFSAEFPKEGPSILRIQQVVRGDSAAYFCASSEDPGQGLYGYTFGSGTRLTVV.

The V gene is TRBV9, the J gene TRBJ1-6; possible D gene TRBD1, 5 bases. The germline CDR1 and CDR2 sequences are SGDLS and YYNGEE. The CDR3 length is 13 residues. V was pared by 3 bases and J by 10 bases, with 11 bases between. The chain's CDR3 is CASSAPGSSPLHF. CDR3 coding DNA: TGTGCCAGCAGCGCCCCAGGGTCCTCACCCCTCCACTTT.

The chain employs TRBV7-6 and TRBJ1-4; 7 nucleotides agree with TRBD1. From germline, CDR1 is SGHVS and CDR2 FNYEAQ. This CDR3 is built from 14 residues. V trimming: 3 bases; J trimming: 8 bases; junction bases outside the gene matches: 6. CDR3 amino acids: CASSLGTAAEKLFF. DNA of the CDR3: TGTGCCAGCAGCTTGGGGACAGCTGCCGAAAAACTGTTTTTT. Based on the CDR3 plus reference TRBV7-6 and TRBJ1-4, the full variable domain is GAGVSQSPRYKVTKRGQDVALRCDPISGHVSLYWYRQALGQGPEFLTYFNYEAQQDKSGLPNDRFSAERPEGSISTLTIQRTEQRDSAMYRCASSLGTAAEKLFFGSGTQLSVL.

This chain connects TRBV14 to TRBJ2-3; 7 positions agree with TRBD1. The V segment lost 1 base and the J segment 4 bases; nucleotides outside the gene matches: 11. The CDR3 has 17 amino acids. Germline lookup yields CDR1 SGHDN and CDR2 FVKESK. The CDR3 sequence: CASSQATGAAGADTQYF. CDR3 coding DNA: TGTGCCAGCAGCCAAGCAACAGGGGCGGCGGGTGCAGATACGCAGTATTTT.

The chain carries TRBV11-2 and TRBJ1-5; D may be TRBD1 (5 bases). Trimming cost V 5 bases and J 0 bases, with 17 bases left between them. The CDR3 is 17 residues long. Germline V gene data show CDR1 as SGHAT and CDR2 as FQNNGV. The CDR3 sequence is CASSPGDRPSSNQPQHF. The CDR3 DNA follows: TGTGCCAGCAGCCCGGGGGACCGCCCGTCTAGCAATCAGCCCCAGCATTTT.